This T cell receptor (beta chain) was documented in a study of cytomegalovirus exposure and HLA in healthy donors (dated by TCRdb to the late 2010s). Regarding the complete study: An earlier analysis of under 600 of the donors reported 250 to 300 Gb of sequence data and about 100 million unique TCR beta sequences from approximately 180 million T cells. An early release covering roughly 580 HLA-typed donors comprised roughly 300 gigabases of sequencing data and roughly 86 million unique TCR sequences. Of the 300 to 400 genotyped donors, 65% to 90% fell in the genetic ancestry cluster associated with self-reported Caucasian donors. The aim of the study was to test whether cataloging public T cell receptors could identify signatures of past pathogen exposure. The T cell repertoires of 700 or so subjects were profiled by immunosequencing and related to cytomegalovirus serostatus. Besides the first cohort of roughly 640 subjects, a separate validation cohort made up of over 100 different subjects was used. The study combined high-throughput TCR immunosequencing, statistical association of individual TCRs with disease status, and machine learning to predict cytomegalovirus infection status. To study patterns of TCR occurrence, a later analysis re-analyzed previously published TCR beta repertoires from 550 to 800 donors and added high-resolution HLA genotyping. Rather than using new phenotypic data, the later analysis identified candidate immune exposures from TCR beta sequences and from how often those sequences occurred across donors. In an earlier analysis of roughly 580 of the donors, high-throughput TCR beta sequencing was used to judge whether each TCR beta V gene segment behaved as functional or pseudogenic. Donor age, sex, ethnicity and CMV serostatus were collected together with the repertoire data. A later genetic analysis used genome-wide SNP genotypes for about 65% of the 666 donors, treating that subset as a discovery cohort. All discovery cohort repertoires had been generated on a single sequencing platform. HLA typing covered class I and class II loci at four-digit resolution. Typing coverage differed by locus: A, B, C, DRB1 and DQB1 were typed in roughly 629-630 donors, DQA1 in 522, DPA1 in 600 to 610, and DPB1 in 400 to 490. Roughly 5 DR-DQ haplotypes were handled as single units for association and clustering because linkage in the cohort was strong. On average, about 200,000 unique TCR beta nucleotide sequences were sequenced per donor among a few hundred genotyped donors of the cohort, with roughly 19% of those sequences being non-productive. Broad study findings and their caveats: Cytomegalovirus status was reported to be diagnosed by the classifier with high specificity and sensitivity in both the original and validation cohorts. An earlier analysis of approximately 570 of the donors showed that most TCR beta V segments appeared in productive rearrangements either about 87% or about 30% of the time, which broadly matched IMGT annotations. In a later analysis, HLA-associated TCR beta chains showed more clonal expansion and lower generation probabilities than non-associated chains that were equally common. A total of fewer than 200 TCR beta chains were listed by the study as associated with cytomegalovirus. In a later analysis, several top co-occurrence clusters were reported to appear linked to parvovirus B19, influenza, CMV and Epstein-Barr virus. Because HLA typing was missing for some donors at each locus, association tests included only the typed subset. According to the authors, the approach could potentially be generalized to other disease states and immunological phenotypes. A few of the identified cytomegalovirus-associated TCR beta chains were confirmed in vitro to be specific for cytomegalovirus antigens. Immune exposure information for the cohort was limited to CMV serostatus. Linkage disequilibrium might explain the correlated functional status among segregating V segments, but an unknown experimental factor could not be ruled out. The cohort was sequenced for TCR beta chains only, and without alpha or paired-chain data the features that could be detected were limited. In a later genetic analysis, a missense DCLRE1C variant was associated with V-gene and J-gene trimming of TCR beta chains, and the association was replicated in an independent cohort. Roughly uniform sequencing depth across donors was assumed in presence/absence analyses, although this assumption may not hold. A group of highly shared sequence variants was considered likely to be a technical artifact of the sequencing pipeline. A further reported finding was that TCR beta sequences accurately predicted the HLA-A and HLA-B alleles for most subjects in the first cohort. Across donors, most TCR sequences were observed very rarely, whereas some public TCRs were present in many individuals. When HLA alleles, especially DR and DQ, strongly co-occurred, TCR associations were difficult to assign to individual alleles. In a later analysis, most CMV-associated TCR beta chains were found to appear HLA-restricted, with HLA associations seemingly driven largely by CMV exposure. Specific HLA alleles were associated with 16,951 TCR beta sequences at a false discovery rate of 0.05 in a later analysis. In a later genetic analysis, fewer N-insertions in productive TCRs were reported among donors in an Asian-associated ancestry cluster than the roughly 700-donor mean. A later analysis found that TCR association rates varied across HLA loci, with DRB1 alleles showing the most associated TCRs and HLA-C alleles the fewest. The earlier analysis of approximately 590 of the donors excluded 15 to 20 rarely observed V segments, including chromosome 9 orphons, because counts were too low.

Libraries were prepared through the immunoSEQ multiplex PCR assay. For the multiplex PCR, a mixture combining 60 forward primers for TCR Vbeta segments and 13 reverse primers for TCR Jbeta segments was used. The CDR3 region of rearranged TCR beta genes was amplified from genomic DNA with a multiplex PCR assay. The amplified TCR beta libraries were sequenced on the Illumina HiSeq System as 87-base-pair reads. The authors' analysis ran thus. A later analysis counted some 74 million unique TCR beta chains across the 550 to 800 repertoires, and roughly 10 million of these chains were shared by at least two donors. Raw reads were error-corrected and collapsed into unique sequences by a nearest-neighbor algorithm in which closely related sequences were merged to remove PCR and sequencing errors. CDR3 sequences were aligned to IMGT reference sequences to assign V, D and J gene segments. For a sequence to be retained, a match of at least six nucleotides was required to both a V gene segment and a J gene segment. Rearrangements were classified as productive when the CDR3 lacked stop codons and remained in frame with V and J, and all other rearrangements were classified as non-productive. CDR3 was defined by IMGT convention, running from the second conserved V-encoded cysteine to the conserved J-encoded phenylalanine. The earlier analysis of about 620 of the donors excluded sequences that lacked an unambiguous match to a single V gene segment. An earlier analysis of 587 of the donors called V segments functional above 56.7% productive rearrangements and segregating when the between-donor standard deviation exceeded 5%. A statistical classification framework was built for diagnosing cytomegalovirus status from the catalog of TCR beta chain sequences. In a later analysis, V and J genes were assigned by comparing TCR nucleotide sequences against IMGT/GENE-DB human TR gene sequences. The TCRdist pipeline was used in a later analysis to assign CDR3 sequences and most-parsimonious VDJ recombination scenarios. In a later analysis, every TCR beta chain was defined by the combination of its CDR3 amino acid sequence and its V-gene family, and reads without a unique V-gene family were dropped. As a way to deal with suspected cross-contamination and a sequencing artifact, a later analysis dropped under 600 nucleotide sequences that were highly shared and had low generation probability. A later analysis calculated a clonal expansion index for each public chain from normalized within-repertoire ranks of inferred template counts. In a later analysis, generation probabilities were computed with a VDJ recombination model fitted to out-of-frame rearrangements, and the resulting probabilities were checked against IGoR. Hypergeometric tests were used in a later analysis to score TCR-TCR, TCR-HLA and TCR-CMV co-occurrence, with a repertoire-size bias correction applied to the TCR pairs. False discovery rates were estimated in a later analysis by permuting HLA or CMV assignments 20 times. In a later analysis, co-occurring TCRs were grouped with DBSCAN, and TCRdist sequence similarity was added when clustering was performed within HLA-allele-positive subsets. Repertoires with fewer than 30,000 or more than 120,000 public chains, plus five repertoires with anomalous nucleotide sharing, were excluded from co-occurrence clustering. TCRdb obtained this table from immuneACCESS and retained in-frame rearrangements with V and J assigned. These tables miss some clones; where compared with another copy, unresolved V genes account for less than half of the shortfall, and the remainder is unexplained. The V and J calls and the clone size are those of that table, but D and trimming were determined from the DNA. This sample has some 120,000 clones in its table, and about four fifths of those were observed once. The ten largest make up approximately 4.5% of the sample.

A single count supports this clone. What antigen it recognizes has not been identified. One base away there is no much larger clone; base qualities are not given. The cohort consisted of more than 650 healthy bone marrow donors. Cohort members were all nominally healthy when sampled, although unrecorded immune exposures were likely present. The donor was CMV seropositive and was included in the group of 250 to 300 seropositive cohort members. A peripheral blood sample was provided by each donor, and peripheral blood mononuclear cells were used for TCR beta sequencing. Genomic DNA was extracted from the blood cell samples with the Qiagen DNeasy Blood Extraction Kit. The source is a young man in good health and CMV-seropositive. The sample was PBMCs.

The CDR3 protein: CASSDIAGGEWYEQYF. In nucleotide form, the sequence is TGTGCCAGCAGCGACATAGCGGGGGGCGAATGGTACGAGCAGTACTTC. This chain is built from TRBV2 and TRBJ2-7, and 10 junctional nucleotides match TRBD2. Taken from the germline V gene, the CDR1 and CDR2 loops are SNHLY and FYNNEI. Trimming leaves V shorter by 6 bases and J shorter by 4 bases, with the junction holding 12 bases beyond the gene matches. The CDR3 runs 16 amino acids, cysteine and phenylalanine included. The sequence is cut down to CDR3 DNA, 48 bases in frame from base 1.